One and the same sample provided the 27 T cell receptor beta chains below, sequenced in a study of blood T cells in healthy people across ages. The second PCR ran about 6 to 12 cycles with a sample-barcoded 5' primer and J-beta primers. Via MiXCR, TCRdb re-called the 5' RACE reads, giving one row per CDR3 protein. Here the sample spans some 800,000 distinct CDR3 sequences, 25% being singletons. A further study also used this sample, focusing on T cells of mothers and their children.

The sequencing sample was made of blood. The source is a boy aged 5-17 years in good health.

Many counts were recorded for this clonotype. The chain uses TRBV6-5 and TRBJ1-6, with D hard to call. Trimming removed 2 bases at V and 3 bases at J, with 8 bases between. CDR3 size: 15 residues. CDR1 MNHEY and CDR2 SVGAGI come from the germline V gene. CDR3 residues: CASSYAGLYNSPLHF. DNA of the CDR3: TGTGCCAGCAGTTACGCCGGGCTCTATAATTCACCCCTCCACTTT.

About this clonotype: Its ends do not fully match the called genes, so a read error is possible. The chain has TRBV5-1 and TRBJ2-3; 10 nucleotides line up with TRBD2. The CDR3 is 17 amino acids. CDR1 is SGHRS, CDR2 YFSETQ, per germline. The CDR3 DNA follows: TGCGCCAGCAGCTTGGGTCTAGCGGGAGAACTGGGAGATACACAGTATTTT. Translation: CASSLGLAGELGDTQYF.

This CDR3 is CASRSTDYEQYF. CDR3 bases: TGTGCCAGCAGGTCCACAGATTACGAGCAGTACTTC. The J gene is TRBJ2-5, the V gene TRBV5-5; D call uncertain. Judging by the DNA end, TRBJ2-7 fits better; the J call may be wrong. The CDR3 sequence is 12 residues long. Germline assignment: CDR1 SGHKS and CDR2 YYEKEE (reference sequence).

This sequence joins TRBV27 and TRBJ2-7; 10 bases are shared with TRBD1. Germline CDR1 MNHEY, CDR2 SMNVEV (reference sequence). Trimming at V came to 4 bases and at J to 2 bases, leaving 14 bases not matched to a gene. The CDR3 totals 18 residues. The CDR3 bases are TGTGCCAGCAGTTCAACAGCCCGGGACAGGGGAAACCCCTACGAGCAGTACTTC. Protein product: CASSSTARDRGNPYEQYF.

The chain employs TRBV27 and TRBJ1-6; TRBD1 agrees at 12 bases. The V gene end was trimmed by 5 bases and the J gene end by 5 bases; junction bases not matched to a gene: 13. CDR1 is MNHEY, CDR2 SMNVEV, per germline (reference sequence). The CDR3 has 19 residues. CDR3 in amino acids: CASSHRDRGRTEDNSPLHF. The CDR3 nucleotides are TGTGCCAGCAGTCACCGGGACAGGGGGCGGACGGAGGATAATTCACCCCTCCACTTT.

This chain's CDR3 is CASNSGGQGYNEQFF. The CDR3 DNA is TGTGCCAGCAATTCTGGGGGGCAGGGCTACAATGAGCAGTTCTTC. V and J are TRBV28 and TRBJ2-1; D tentatively reads TRBD1 or TRBD2 (6 bases each). V lost 7 bases and J lost 3, with 16 bases in between. The germline gives CDR1 MDHEN, CDR2 SYDVKM. The CDR3 loop spans 15 amino acids.

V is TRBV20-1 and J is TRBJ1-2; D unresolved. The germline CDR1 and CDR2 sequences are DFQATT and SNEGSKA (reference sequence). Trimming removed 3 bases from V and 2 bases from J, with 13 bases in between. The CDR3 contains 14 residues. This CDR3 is CSARDQYLNYGYTF. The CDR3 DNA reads TGCAGTGCTAGGGACCAGTACCTCAACTATGGCTACACCTTC.

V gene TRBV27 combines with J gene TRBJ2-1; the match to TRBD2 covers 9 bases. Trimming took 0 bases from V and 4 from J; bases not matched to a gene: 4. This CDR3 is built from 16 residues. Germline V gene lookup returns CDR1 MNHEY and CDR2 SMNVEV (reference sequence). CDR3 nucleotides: TGTGCCAGCAGTTTATCTAGCGGGAGCGATTACAATGAGCAGTTCTTC. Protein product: CASSLSSGSDYNEQFF.

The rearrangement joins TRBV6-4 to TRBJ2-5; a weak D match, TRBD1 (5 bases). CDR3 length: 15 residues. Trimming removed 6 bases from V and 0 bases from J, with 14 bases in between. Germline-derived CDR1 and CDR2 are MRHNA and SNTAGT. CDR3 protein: CASSQQGGNQETQYF. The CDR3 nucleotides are TGTGCCAGCAGCCAGCAGGGCGGCAACCAAGAGACCCAGTACTTC.

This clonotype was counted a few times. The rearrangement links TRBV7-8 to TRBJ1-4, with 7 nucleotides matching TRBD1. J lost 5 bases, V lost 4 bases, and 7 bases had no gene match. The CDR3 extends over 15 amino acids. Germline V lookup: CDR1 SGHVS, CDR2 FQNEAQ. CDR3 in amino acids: CASSSQTGINEKLFF. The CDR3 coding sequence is TGTGCCAGCAGCTCGCAGACAGGGATCAATGAAAAACTGTTTTTT. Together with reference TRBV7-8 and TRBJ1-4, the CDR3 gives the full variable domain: GAGVSQSPRYKVAKRGQDVALRCDPISGHVSLFWYQQALGQGPEFLTYFQNEAQLDKSGLPSDRFFAERPEGSVSTLKIQRTQQEDSAVYLCASSSQTGINEKLFFGSGTQLSVL.

In DNA, the CDR3 is TGTGCCAGCAGCGGTCGAGGCTCGGGCACCGGGGAGCTGTTTTTT. This codes for CASSGRGSGTGELFF. The chain links TRBV9 to TRBJ2-2; D is uncertain. CDR3 length equals 15 residues. Germline values: CDR1 SGDLS, CDR2 YYNGEE. V lost 3 bases to trimming and J lost 4 bases, with 13 bases between them.

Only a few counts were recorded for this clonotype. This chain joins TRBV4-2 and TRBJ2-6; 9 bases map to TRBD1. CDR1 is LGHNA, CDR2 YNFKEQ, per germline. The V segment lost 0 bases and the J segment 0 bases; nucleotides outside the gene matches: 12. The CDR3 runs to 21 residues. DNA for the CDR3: TGTGCCAGCAGCCAAGAGGGGACAGGGAGAGGGTTTGACTCTGGGGCCAACGTCCTGACTTTC. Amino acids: CASSQEGTGRGFDSGANVLTF.

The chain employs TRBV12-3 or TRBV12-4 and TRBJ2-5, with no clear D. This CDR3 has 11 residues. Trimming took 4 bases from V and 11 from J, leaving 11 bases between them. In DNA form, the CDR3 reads TGTGCCAGCAGTTCTACCGAGGCGCAGTACTTC. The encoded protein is CASSSTEAQYF.

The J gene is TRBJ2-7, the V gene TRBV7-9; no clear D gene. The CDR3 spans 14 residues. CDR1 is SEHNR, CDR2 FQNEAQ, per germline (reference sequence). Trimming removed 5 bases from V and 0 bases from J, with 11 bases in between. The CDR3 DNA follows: TGTGCCAGCAGCAAAGGTGTGATCTCCTACGAGCAGTACTTC. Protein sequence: CASSKGVISYEQYF. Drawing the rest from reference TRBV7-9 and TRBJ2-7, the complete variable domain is DTGVSQNPRHKITKRGQNVTFRCDPISEHNRLYWYRQTLGQGPEFLTYFQNEAQLEKSRLLSDRFSAERPKGSFSTLEIQRTEQGDSAMYLCASSKGVISYEQYFGPGTRLTVT.

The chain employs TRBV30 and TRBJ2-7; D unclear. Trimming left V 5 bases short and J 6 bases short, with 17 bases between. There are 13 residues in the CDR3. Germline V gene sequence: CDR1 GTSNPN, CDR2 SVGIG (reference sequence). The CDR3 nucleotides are TGTGCCTGGGATGGGCAGGCCACCGCCGAGCAGTACTTC. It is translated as CAWDGQATAEQYF.

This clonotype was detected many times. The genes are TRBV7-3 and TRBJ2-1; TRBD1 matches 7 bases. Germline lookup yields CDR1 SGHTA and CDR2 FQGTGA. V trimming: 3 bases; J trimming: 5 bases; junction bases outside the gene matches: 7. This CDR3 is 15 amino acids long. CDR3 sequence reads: CASSLSGTENNEQFF. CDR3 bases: TGTGCCAGCAGCTTGTCCGGGACAGAAAACAATGAGCAGTTCTTC.

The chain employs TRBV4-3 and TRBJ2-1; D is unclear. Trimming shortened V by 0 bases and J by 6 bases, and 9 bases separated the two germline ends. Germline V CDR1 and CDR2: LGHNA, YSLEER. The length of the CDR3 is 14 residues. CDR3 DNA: TGCGCCAGCAGCCAAGATTGGCCAGTCAATGAGCAGTTCTTC. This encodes CASSQDWPVNEQFF.

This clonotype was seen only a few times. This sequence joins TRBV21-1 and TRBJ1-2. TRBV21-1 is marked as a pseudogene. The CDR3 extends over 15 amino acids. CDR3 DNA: TGTGCCAGCAGCAACCCGTCGGAGGGCGACTATGGCTACACCTTC. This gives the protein CASSNPSEGDYGYTF.

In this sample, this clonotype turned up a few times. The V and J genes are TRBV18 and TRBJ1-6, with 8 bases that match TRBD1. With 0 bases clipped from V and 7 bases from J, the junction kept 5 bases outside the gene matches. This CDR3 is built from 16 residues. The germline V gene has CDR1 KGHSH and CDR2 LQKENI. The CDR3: CASSPPRTGLNSPLHF. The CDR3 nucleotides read TGTGCCAGCTCACCACCGAGGACAGGGCTGAATTCACCCCTCCACTTT.

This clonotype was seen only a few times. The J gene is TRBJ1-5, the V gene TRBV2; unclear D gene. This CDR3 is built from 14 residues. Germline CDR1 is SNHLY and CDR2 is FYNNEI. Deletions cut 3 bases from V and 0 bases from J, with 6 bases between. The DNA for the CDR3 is TGTGCCAGCAGTGATATCTATAGCAATCAGCCCCAGCATTTT. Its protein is CASSDIYSNQPQHF.

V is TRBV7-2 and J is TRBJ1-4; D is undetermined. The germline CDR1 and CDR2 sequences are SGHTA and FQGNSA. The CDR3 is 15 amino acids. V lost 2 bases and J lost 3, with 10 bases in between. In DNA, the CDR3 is TGTGCCAGCAGCTTAACGGAGTTGGCTAATGAAAAACTGTTTTTT. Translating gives CASSLTELANEKLFF. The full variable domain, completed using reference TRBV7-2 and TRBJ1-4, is GAGVSQSPSNKVTEKGKDVELRCDPISGHTALYWYRQSLGQGLEFLIYFQGNSAPDKSGLPSDRFSAERTGGSVSTLTIQRTQQEDSAVYLCASSLTELANEKLFFGSGTQLSVL.

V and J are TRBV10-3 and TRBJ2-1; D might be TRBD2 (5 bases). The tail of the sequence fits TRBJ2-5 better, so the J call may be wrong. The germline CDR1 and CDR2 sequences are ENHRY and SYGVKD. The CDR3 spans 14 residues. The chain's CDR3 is CAISEEGMEETQYF. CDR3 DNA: TGTGCCATCAGTGAGGAGGGAATGGAAGAGACCCAGTACTTC.

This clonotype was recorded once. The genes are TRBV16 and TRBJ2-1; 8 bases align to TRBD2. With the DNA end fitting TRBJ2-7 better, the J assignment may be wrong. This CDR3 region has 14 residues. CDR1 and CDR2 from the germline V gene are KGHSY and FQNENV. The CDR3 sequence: CASSHDGGEDEQYF. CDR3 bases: TGTGCCAGCAGCCACGACGGGGGGGAGGACGAGCAGTACTTC.

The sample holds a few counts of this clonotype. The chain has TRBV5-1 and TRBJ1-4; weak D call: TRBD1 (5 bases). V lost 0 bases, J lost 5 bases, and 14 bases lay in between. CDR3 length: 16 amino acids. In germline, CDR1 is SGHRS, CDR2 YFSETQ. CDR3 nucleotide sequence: TGCGCCAGCAGCTTGGCCTACGGGGGAGCAAATGAAAAACTGTTTTTT. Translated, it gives CASSLAYGGANEKLFF.

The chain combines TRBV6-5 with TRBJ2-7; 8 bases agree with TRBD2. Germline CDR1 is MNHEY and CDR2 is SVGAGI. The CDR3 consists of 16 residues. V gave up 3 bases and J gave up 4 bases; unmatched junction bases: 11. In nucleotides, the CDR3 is TGTGCCAGCAGTTATGGGCTAGCGGGTCCAACATACGAGCAGTACTTC. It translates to CASSYGLAGPTYEQYF.

CDR3: CASSLSTGIITEAFF. CDR3 DNA sequence: TGTGCCAGCAGCTTAAGTACTGGGATTATCACTGAAGCTTTCTTT. The gene calls are TRBV7-2 and TRBJ1-1; D uncertain. The V and J ends lost 2 bases and 4 bases respectively, with 14 bases between them. The CDR3 extends over 15 amino acids. Germline V lookup: CDR1 SGHTA, CDR2 FQGNSA.

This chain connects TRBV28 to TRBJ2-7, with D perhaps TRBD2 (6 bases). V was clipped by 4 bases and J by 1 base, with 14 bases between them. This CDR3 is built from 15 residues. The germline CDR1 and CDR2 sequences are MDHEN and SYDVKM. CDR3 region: CASSSIRSGSYEQYF. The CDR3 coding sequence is TGTGCCAGCAGTTCGATCCGGAGCGGGTCCTACGAGCAGTACTTC.